This T cell receptor (beta chain) comes out of a study of T cells in tuberculosis. As for the study in general: A South African cohort included IGRA-negative adolescents, latently infected IGRA-positive adolescents and adults with active tuberculosis. Study-level points and caveats: The TCR-beta difference was not significant; alpha differences partly reflected length.

Stated time point: new active TB diagnosis, blood taken before or within 7 days of starting treatment. Confirmation came from sputum smear and/or culture positivity for M. tuberculosis. Libraries were prepared by immunoSEQ multiplex PCR; TCRdb keeps only in-frame clonotypes and omits some of them. The sample shows around 30,000 clones, about 91% of them seen only once. This clone was observed a single time. The antigen is undetermined. The V end was cut by 4 bases, the J end by 11 bases, with 35 bases between. The CDR3 extends over 19 amino acids. The V gene's germline CDR1 is LGHNT and CDR2 FRNRAP. Sequencing was performed on PBMCs, taken at tuberculosis diagnosis. The V and J genes are TRBV12-5 and TRBJ1-1, with D perhaps matching TRBD1 (5 bases). This TCR came from an adult with tuberculosis. CDR3 DNA sequence: TGTGCTAGTGGTTCAGAATTACCCAACCAAGGAAAGGTGCCCAGGGTCGCTTTCTTT. It is translated as CASGSELPNQGKVPRVAFF. Combining the CDR3 with reference TRBV12-5 and TRBJ1-1 gives the whole variable domain DARVTQTPRHKVTEMGQEVTMRCQPILGHNTVFWYRQTMMQGLELLAYFRNRAPLDDSGMPKDRFSAEMPDATLATLKIQPSEPRDSAVYFCASGSELPNQGKVPRVAFFGQGTRLTVV.